This T cell receptor (beta chain) appears in the sequencing data of a study of monozygotic twins with inflammatory bowel disease. This CDR3 is built from 15 residues. Germline assignment: CDR1 SGHRS and CDR2 YFSETQ. General study results and limits: Healthy co-twins, by inverse Simpson, had higher TCRbeta diversity than their siblings with IBD.

Notes on this clonotype: Its target is not known.

In eight separate reactions per sample, cDNA was generated. The unique tags termed UMIs, each holding a 6-nucleotide sample barcode, were added by means of template switching. TCRdb reanalyzed the 5' RACE reads and collapses them to one entry per CDR3 protein, without DNA. The sample is made up of over 110,000 distinct CDR3 sequences, and the top ten hold roughly 2.5% of it. The sequence came from a human donor with ulcerative colitis or Crohn's disease, or a healthy co-twin of an affected twin (not recorded which). The sequencing sample was made of blood. V gene TRBV5-1 combines with J gene TRBJ2-5; TCRdb outputs TRBD2, but without DNA this stays unchecked. CDR3 in amino acids: CASSLVGGVEETQYF.